This T cell receptor (beta chain) emerged from a study of response to subunit inactivated influenza vaccine. TCRdb reprocessed the RT-PCR reads via MiXCR and lists one record per CDR3 protein. The top ten clones hold under 10% of a sample with 200,000 to 250,000 distinct CDR3 sequences, 9.5% to 15% of them seen once. This clonotype was found a few times. Its antigen is as yet unknown. This CDR3 spans 14 amino acids. With V trimmed by 3 bases and J by 5 bases, 3 bases remained unmatched. CDR1 and CDR2 (germline): SGHDN, FVKESK. Whole-study results and caveats: After each seasonal influenza vaccination, few new T cells are recruited, the authors suggested.

The rearrangement links TRBV14 to TRBJ2-5, with 10 positions matching TRBD2. The receptor comes from a man aged 45 to 65 who received an inactivated influenza vaccine. The input for sequencing was non-naive T cells sorted from PBMCs, taken approximately 15 days before vaccination. This CDR3 is CASSHGTSVETQYF. The CDR3, as DNA: TGTGCCAGCAGCCACGGGACTAGCGTGGAGACCCAGTACTTC.